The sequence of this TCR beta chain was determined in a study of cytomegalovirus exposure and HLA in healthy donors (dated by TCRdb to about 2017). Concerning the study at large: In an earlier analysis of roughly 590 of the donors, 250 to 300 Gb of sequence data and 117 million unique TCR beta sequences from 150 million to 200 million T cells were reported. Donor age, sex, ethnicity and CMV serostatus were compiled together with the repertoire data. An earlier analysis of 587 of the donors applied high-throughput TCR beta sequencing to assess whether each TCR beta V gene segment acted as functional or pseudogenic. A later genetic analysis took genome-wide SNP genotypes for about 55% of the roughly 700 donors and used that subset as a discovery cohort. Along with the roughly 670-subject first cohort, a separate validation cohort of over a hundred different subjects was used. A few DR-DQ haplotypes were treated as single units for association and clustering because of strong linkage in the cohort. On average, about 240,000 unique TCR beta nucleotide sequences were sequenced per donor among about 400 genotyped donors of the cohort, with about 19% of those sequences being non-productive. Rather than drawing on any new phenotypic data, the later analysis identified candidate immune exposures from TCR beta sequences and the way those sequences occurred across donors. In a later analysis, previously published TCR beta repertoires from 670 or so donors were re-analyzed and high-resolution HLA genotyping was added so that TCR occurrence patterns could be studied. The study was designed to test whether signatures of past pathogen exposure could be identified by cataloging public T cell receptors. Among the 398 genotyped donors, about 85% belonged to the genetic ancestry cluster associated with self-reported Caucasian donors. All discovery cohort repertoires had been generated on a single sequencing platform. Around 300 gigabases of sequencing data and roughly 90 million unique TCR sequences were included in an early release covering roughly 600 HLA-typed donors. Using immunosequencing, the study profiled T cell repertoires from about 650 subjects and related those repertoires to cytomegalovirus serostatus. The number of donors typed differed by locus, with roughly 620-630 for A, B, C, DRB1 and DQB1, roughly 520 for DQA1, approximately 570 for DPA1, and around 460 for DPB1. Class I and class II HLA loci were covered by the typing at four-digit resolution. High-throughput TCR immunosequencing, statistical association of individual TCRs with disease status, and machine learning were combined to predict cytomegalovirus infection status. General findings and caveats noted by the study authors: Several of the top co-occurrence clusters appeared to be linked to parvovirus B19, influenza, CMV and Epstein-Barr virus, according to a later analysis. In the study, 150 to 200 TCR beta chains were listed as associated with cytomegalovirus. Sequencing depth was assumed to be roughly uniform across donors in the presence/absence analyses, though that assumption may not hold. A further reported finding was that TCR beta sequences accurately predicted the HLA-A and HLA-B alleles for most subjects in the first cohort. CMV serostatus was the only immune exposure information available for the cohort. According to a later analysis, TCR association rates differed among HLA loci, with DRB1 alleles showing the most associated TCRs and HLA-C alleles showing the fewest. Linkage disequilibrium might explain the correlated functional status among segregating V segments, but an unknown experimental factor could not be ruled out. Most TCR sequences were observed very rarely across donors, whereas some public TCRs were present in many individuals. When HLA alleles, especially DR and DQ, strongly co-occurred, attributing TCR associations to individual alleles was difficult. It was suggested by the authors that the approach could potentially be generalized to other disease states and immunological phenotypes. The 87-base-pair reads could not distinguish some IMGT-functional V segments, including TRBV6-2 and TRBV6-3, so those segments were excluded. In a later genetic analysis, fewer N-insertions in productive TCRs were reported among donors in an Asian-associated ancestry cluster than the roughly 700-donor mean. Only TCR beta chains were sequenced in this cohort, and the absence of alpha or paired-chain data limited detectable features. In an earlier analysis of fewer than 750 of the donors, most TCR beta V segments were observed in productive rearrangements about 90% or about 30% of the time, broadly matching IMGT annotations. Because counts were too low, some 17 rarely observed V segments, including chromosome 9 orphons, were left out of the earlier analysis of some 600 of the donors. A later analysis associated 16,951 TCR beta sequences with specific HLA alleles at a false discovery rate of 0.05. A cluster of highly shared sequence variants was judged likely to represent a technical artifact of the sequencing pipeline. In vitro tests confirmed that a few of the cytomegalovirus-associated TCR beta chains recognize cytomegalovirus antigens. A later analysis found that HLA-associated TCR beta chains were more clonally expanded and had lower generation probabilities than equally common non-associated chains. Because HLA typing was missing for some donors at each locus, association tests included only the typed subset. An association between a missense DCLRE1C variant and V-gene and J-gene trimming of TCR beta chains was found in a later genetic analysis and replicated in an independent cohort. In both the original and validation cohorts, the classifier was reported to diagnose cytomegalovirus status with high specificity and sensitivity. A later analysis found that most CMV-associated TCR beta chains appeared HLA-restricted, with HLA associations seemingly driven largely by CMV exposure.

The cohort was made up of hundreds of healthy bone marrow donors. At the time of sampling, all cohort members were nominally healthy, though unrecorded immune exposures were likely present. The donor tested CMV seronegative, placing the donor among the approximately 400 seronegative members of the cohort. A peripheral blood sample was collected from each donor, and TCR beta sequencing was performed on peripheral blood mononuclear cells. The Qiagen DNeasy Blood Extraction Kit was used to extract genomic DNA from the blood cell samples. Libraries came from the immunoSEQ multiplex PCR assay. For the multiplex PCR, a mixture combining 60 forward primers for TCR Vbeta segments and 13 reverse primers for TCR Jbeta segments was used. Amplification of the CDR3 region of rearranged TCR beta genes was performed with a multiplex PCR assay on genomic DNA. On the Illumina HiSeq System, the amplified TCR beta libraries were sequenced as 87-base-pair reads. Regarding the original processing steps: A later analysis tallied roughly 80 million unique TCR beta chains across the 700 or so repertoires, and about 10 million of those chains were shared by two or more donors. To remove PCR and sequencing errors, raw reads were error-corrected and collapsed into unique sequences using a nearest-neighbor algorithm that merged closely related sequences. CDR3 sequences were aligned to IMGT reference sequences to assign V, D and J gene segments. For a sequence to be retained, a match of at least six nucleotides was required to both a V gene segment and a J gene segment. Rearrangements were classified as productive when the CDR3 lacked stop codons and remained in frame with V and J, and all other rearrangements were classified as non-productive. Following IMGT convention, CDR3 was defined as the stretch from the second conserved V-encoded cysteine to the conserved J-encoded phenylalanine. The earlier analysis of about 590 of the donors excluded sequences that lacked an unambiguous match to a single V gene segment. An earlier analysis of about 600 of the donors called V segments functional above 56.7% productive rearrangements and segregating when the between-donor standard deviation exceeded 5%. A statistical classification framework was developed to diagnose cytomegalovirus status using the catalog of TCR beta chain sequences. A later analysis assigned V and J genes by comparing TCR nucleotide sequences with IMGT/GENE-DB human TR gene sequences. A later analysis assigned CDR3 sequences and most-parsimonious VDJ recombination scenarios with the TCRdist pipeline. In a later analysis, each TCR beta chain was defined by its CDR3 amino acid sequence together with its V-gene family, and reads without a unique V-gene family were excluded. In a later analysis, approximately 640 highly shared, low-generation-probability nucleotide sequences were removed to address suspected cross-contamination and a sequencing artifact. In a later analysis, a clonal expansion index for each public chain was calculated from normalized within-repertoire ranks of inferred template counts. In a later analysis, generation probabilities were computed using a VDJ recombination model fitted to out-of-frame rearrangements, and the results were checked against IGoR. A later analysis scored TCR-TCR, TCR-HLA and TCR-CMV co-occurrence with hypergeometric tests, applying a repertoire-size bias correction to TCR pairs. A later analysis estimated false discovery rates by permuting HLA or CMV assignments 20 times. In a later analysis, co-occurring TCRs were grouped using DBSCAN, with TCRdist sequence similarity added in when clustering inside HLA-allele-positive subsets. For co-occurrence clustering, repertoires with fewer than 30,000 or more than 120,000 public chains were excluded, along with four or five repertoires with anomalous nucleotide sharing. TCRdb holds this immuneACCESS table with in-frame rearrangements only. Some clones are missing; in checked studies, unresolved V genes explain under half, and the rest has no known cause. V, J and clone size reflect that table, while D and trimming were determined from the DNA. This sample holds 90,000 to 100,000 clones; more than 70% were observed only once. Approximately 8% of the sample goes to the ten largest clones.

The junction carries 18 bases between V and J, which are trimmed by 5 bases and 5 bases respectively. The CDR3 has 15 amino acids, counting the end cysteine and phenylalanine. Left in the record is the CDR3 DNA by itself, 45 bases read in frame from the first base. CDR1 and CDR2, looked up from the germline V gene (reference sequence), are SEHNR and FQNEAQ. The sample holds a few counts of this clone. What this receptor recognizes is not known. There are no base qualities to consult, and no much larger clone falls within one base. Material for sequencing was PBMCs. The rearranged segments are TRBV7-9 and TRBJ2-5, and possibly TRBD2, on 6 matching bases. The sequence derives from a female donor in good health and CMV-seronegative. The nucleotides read TGTGCCAGCAGCCCGGATGGAGGGCAAGGGGAGACCCAGTACTTC. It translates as CASSPDGGQGETQYF.